This T cell receptor (beta chain) was captured by sequencing in a study of human T cells and chemical hapten exposure. As for the study in general: Patients having alopecia areata, totalis or universalis were mostly female.

In the original workflow: A typical sample had approximately 93,000 TCRs, with 23,224 to 690,600 overall. TCRdb redid the calling of the RACE reads with MiXCR, one entry per CDR3 protein. TCRdb's processing, not the authors', yielded these V and J calls. The data hold 95,000 to 150,000 distinct CDR3 sequences, with about 13% observed a single time. Time point reported: patch test 1, 2 weeks after DPC sensitization. Treatment: therapeutic diphenylcyclopropenone sensitization with weekly scalp DPC. Participating donors were patients with alopecia, aged 18 to 70 years, considered appropriate candidates for DPC. V lost 6 bases and J 1 base, leaving 9 bases between the germline ends. There are 13 residues in the CDR3.

The TCR originated in a man aged 18-30 years with alopecia areata. Some clones in this sample may be carry-over from other donors' samples. This sample comprised whole blood, obtained in connection with sensitization to the hapten diphenylcyclopropenone (DPC). The chain carries TRBV12-3 or TRBV12-4 and TRBJ1-1; D possibly corresponds to TRBD1 (5 bases). CDR3 DNA sequence: TGTGCCAGCAGAGCCGACAGGAACACTGAAGCTTTCTTT. Amino acid sequence: CASRADRNTEAFF.